This entry lists 4 T cell receptor beta chains sequenced from one sample in a study of glioma-infiltrating T cells after dendritic cell vaccination. Sequenced by immunoSEQ multiplex PCR; TCRdb stores in-frame clones only, minus some. Of just over 95,000 clones listed, approximately 81% were seen once; the top ten hold approximately 5.9%. This sample comprised blood, obtained before dendritic cell vaccination. Receptors were obtained from a human donor with glioblastoma.

CDR3 amino acids: CASSSGQGFGQPQHF. The CDR3 DNA reads as TGTGCCAGCAGCTCCGGACAGGGTTTCGGTCAGCCCCAGCATTTT. V usage is TRBV7-9 and J usage is TRBJ1-5; the match to TRBD1 covers 8 bases. The CDR3 loop spans 15 amino acids. Germline CDR1 is SEHNR and CDR2 is FQNEAQ (reference sequence). V gave up 4 bases and J gave up 6 bases; unmatched junction bases: 8.

This chain uses TRBV7-3 with TRBJ2-5, with TRBD2 identical over 8 bases. Unmatched junction bases numbered 3, after V lost 2 bases and J lost 7 bases. The CDR3 length is 13 residues. CDR1 and CDR2 from the germline V gene are SGHTA and FQGTGA. The DNA of the CDR3 is TGTGCCAGCAGCTTAGGGGCGGGAGGGACCCAGTACTTC. As protein: CASSLGAGGTQYF.

The chain couples TRBV6-1 to TRBJ1-4, with TRBD1 identical over 9 bases. This CDR3 is built from 14 residues. The V gene end was trimmed by 6 bases and the J gene end by 2 bases; junction bases not matched to a gene: 1. CDR1 and CDR2 from the germline V gene are MNHNS and SASEGT. CDR3 region: CASSGQGTNEKLFF. The CDR3 nucleotides are TGTGCCAGCAGCGGACAGGGGACTAATGAAAAACTGTTTTTT.

This chain uses TRBV27 with TRBJ1-1, with 8 bases aligning to TRBD1. J gave up 0 bases and V 6 bases, and 9 bases lay outside the gene matches. Germline V lookup: CDR1 MNHEY, CDR2 SMNVEV (reference sequence). This CDR3 has 16 residues. The CDR3 sequence: CASSSGGATLNTEAFF. The CDR3 DNA reads TGTGCCAGCAGCTCAGGGGGCGCTACGTTGAACACTGAAGCTTTCTTT.